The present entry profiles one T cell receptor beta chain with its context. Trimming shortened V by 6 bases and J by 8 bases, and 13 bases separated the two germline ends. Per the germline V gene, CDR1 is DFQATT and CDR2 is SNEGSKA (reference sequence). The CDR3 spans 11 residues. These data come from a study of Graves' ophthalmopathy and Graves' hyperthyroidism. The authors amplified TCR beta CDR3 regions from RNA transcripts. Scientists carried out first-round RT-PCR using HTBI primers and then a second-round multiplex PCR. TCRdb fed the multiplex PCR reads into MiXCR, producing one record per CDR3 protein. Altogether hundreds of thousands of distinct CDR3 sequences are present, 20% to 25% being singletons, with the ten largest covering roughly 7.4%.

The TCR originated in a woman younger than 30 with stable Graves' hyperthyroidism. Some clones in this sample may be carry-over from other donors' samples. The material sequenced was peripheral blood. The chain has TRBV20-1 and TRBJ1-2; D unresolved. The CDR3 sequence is CSATDGEGYTF. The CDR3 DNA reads TGCAGTGCAACGGACGGTGAAGGCTACACCTTC.